Following are 19 T cell receptor beta chains from one sample sequenced in a study of blood T cell repertoires in COVID-19. Clones were sequenced by immunoSEQ multiplex PCR, and TCRdb holds only the in-frame ones, with some missing. Here the sample spans hundreds of thousands of clones, about 82% being singletons. The sample taken for sequencing was peripheral blood. The source is a man aged 50 to 59 with active or convalescent COVID-19.

The genes are TRBV6-1 and TRBJ2-7; D unresolved. Germline CDR1 reads MNHNS; CDR2 reads SASEGT. The CDR3 is made up of 15 amino acids. The ends were cut back, 0 bases at V and 3 bases at J, with 12 bases in the middle. For the CDR3, the DNA is TGTGCCAGCAGTGAAGCTGTGGGCCAAATCTACGAGCAGTACTTC. Translating it yields CASSEAVGQIYEQYF.

The chain joins TRBV28 to TRBJ1-5, with unresolved D. Germline V gene data show CDR1 as MDHEN and CDR2 as SYDVKM. The CDR3 has 17 residues. The germline V and J ends were trimmed by 4 bases and 4 bases, with 20 bases remaining between them. The CDR3 protein is CASSSTFGPSWNQPQHF. The DNA of the CDR3 is TGTGCCAGCAGTTCGACATTTGGCCCCAGTTGGAATCAGCCCCAGCATTTT.

The chain couples TRBV5-6 to TRBJ1-3; 9 bases align to TRBD1. The germline V gene has CDR1 SGHDT and CDR2 YYEEEE. The V and J ends lost 4 bases and 4 bases, in that order; junction bases with no gene match: 6. The CDR3 sequence is 15 residues long. CDR3 in amino acids: CASSPQGAQGNTIYF. The CDR3 DNA reads TGTGCCAGCAGCCCACAGGGGGCGCAAGGAAACACCATATATTTT. Looking up the rest from reference TRBV5-6 and TRBJ1-3 gives the full variable domain: DAGVTQSPTHLIKTRGQQVTLRCSPKSGHDTVSWYQQALGQGPQFIFQYYEEEERQRGNFPDRFSGHQFPNYSSELNVNALLLGDSALYLCASSPQGAQGNTIYFGEGSWLTVV.

V is TRBV27 and J is TRBJ2-4, with 7 bases identical to TRBD2. CDR1 MNHEY and CDR2 SMNVEV come from the germline V gene (reference sequence). The length of the CDR3 is 15 residues. The junction had 12 bases not matched to a gene; V was cut back by 5 bases and J by 8 bases. CDR3 nucleotide sequence: TGTGCCAGCAGTCCCCTGGGGGGAGGGACGGACATTCAGTACTTC. This gives the protein CASSPLGGGTDIQYF.

The rearrangement uses TRBV27 and TRBJ2-4; 7 nucleotides line up with TRBD1. The CDR3 has 16 residues. Unmatched junction bases numbered 9, after V lost 5 bases and J lost 2 bases. Per germline, CDR1 MNHEY and CDR2 SMNVEV (reference sequence). CDR3 region: CASSHDRESTKNIQYF. Written as DNA, the CDR3 is TGTGCCAGCAGTCACGACAGGGAATCGACCAAAAACATTCAGTACTTC.

This chain uses TRBV28 with TRBJ2-4; maybe TRBD1 (5 bases). V lost 1 base and J lost 1, with 5 bases in between. The germline V gene has CDR1 MDHEN and CDR2 SYDVKM. This CDR3 contains 14 residues. The CDR3 nucleotides read TGTGCCAGCAGTTTATCAGGGGCCAAAAACATTCAGTACTTC. Residues: CASSLSGAKNIQYF.

The V and J genes are TRBV12-3 or TRBV12-4 and TRBJ2-7, with 8 bases fitting TRBD1. Germline trimming cut 6 bases from V and 3 bases from J; bases unmatched to any gene: 4. The CDR3 has 13 residues. CDR3 sequence (DNA): TGTGCCAGCAGAGACAGGGGAGACTACGAGCAGTACTTC. This sequence encodes CASRDRGDYEQYF.

The CDR3 coding sequence is TGTGCCAGCAGCCAAGAGCTTCCGGGGGAGGGGCGCACAGATACGCAGTATTTT. Its protein is CASSQELPGEGRTDTQYF. The chain links TRBV4-2 to TRBJ2-3; TRBD2 matches at 7 bases. Germline CDR1 is LGHNA and CDR2 is YNFKEQ. Trimming at V came to 0 bases and at J to 1 base, leaving 10 bases not matched to a gene. The CDR3 sequence is 18 residues long.

The CDR3: CASSQNGVTGELFF. The CDR3 nucleotides read TGTGCCAGCAGTCAAAACGGGGTCACCGGGGAGCTGTTTTTT. The gene calls are TRBV7-3 and TRBJ2-2, with D possibly TRBD2 on 5 matching bases. V gave up 6 bases and J gave up 4 bases, with 12 bases separating them. The germline V gene encodes CDR1 SGHTA and CDR2 FQGTGA. The CDR3 totals 14 residues.

This chain links TRBV5-8 with TRBJ1-6, with D unresolved. The CDR3 consists of 17 residues. Trimming took 0 bases from V and 1 from J, leaving 11 bases between them. Germline V gene sequence: CDR1 SGHTS, CDR2 YDEGEE. The CDR3 loop reads CASSLGLGGSYNSPLHF. CDR3 nucleotides: TGTGCCAGCAGCTTGGGACTCGGCGGTTCCTATAATTCACCCCTCCACTTT.

The J gene is TRBJ1-2, the V gene TRBV5-1, with TRBD1 matching 7 bases. V lost 0 bases and J lost 6; bases outside the gene matches: 8. The germline CDR1 and CDR2 sequences are SGHRS and YFSETQ. There are 15 residues in the CDR3. This chain's CDR3 is CASSLDGRGVDGYTF. The CDR3 bases are TGCGCCAGCAGCTTGGACGGCAGGGGGGTTGATGGCTACACCTTC.

This clone has a single count. The chain uses TRBV28 and TRBJ2-2; TRBD1 aligns across 8 bases. Germline-derived CDR1 and CDR2 are MDHEN and SYDVKM. The CDR3 sequence is 14 residues long. J lost 0 bases, V lost 6 bases, and 0 bases had no gene match. This CDR3 is CASRQGANTGELFF. Written as DNA, the CDR3 is TGTGCCAGCAGACAGGGGGCGAACACCGGGGAGCTGTTTTTT.

The rearrangement uses TRBV2 and TRBJ2-2, with D hard to call. Trimming left V 7 bases short and J 6 bases short, with 9 bases between. Germline loops: CDR1 SNHLY, CDR2 FYNNEI. The CDR3 loop spans 12 amino acids. CDR3 protein: CASMSIPGELFF. DNA of the CDR3: TGTGCCAGCATGTCAATCCCCGGGGAGCTGTTTTTT.

V usage is TRBV2 and J usage is TRBJ1-4; D not certain. CDR3 size: 13 residues. CDR1 and CDR2 from the germline V gene are SNHLY and FYNNEI. The V end lost 6 bases, the J end lost 5 bases, and 10 bases lay between the germline ends. Here the CDR3 reads CASSGRRNEKLFF. The CDR3 DNA reads as TGTGCCAGCAGCGGACGGAGGAATGAAAAACTGTTTTTT.

This clone has a handful of counts. The genes are TRBV18 and TRBJ1-1; the D is unclear. The length of the CDR3 is 13 residues. Germline V CDR1 and CDR2: KGHSH, LQKENI. Trimming removed 6 bases at V and 1 base at J, with 9 bases between. The CDR3, as DNA: TGTGCCAGCTCCCCCGCCGGGAACACTGAAGCTTTCTTT. It codes for CASSPAGNTEAFF.

The CDR3 DNA sequence: TGTGCCAGCAGTGATCCTGGGGGCGGCTACACCTTC. Its protein product is CASSDPGGGYTF. The V call is TRBV25-1, the J call TRBJ1-2; tentatively, D is TRBD1 (6 bases). From germline, CDR1 is MGHDK and CDR2 SYGVNS. The CDR3 consists of 12 residues. V lost 3 bases and J 8 bases, leaving 10 bases between the germline ends.

This clone was detected only once. The chain carries TRBV12-3 or TRBV12-4 and TRBJ2-3, with TRBD2 matching 8 bases. Germline trimming cut 7 bases from V and 8 bases from J; bases unmatched to any gene: 5. This CDR3 is built from 12 residues. The CDR3 sequence is CASNRAGGTQYF. The CDR3 bases are TGTGCCAGCAACCGGGCGGGAGGTACGCAGTATTTT.

A single count supports this clone. The chain carries TRBV5-4 and TRBJ2-7; TRBD2 might be the D (7 bases). Germline V gene lookup returns CDR1 SGHNT and CDR2 YYREEE (reference sequence). V lost 4 bases, J lost 6 bases, and 23 bases lay in between. This CDR3 is 16 amino acids long. CDR3 amino acids: CASSPWGGRAFSEQYF. The CDR3 DNA reads TGTGCCAGCAGCCCATGGGGGGGCAGGGCGTTCTCCGAGCAGTACTTC.

This sequence joins TRBV7-9 and TRBJ2-3; 7 nucleotides match TRBD1. Germline trimming cut 5 bases from V and 3 bases from J; bases unmatched to any gene: 5. The CDR3 is made up of 14 amino acids. CDR1 and CDR2 (germline): SEHNR, FQNEAQ (reference sequence). The CDR3, as DNA: TGTGCCAGCAGCAGACAGGGCCCAACAGATACGCAGTATTTT. This translates into CASSRQGPTDTQYF.